Sequencing of this T cell receptor beta chain was carried out in a study of cytomegalovirus exposure and HLA in healthy donors. Study-wide results and caveats: The productive fraction for most TCR beta V segments was about 90% or about 30% in an earlier analysis.

The CDR3 has 15 residues. Trimming removed 2 bases from V and 8 bases from J, with 13 bases in between. CDR1 is LNHDA, CDR2 SQIVND, per germline (reference sequence). The PCR had 60 Vbeta and 13 Jbeta primers. Sequencing was performed with immunoSEQ multiplex PCR; in TCRdb, only in-frame clones are kept and a portion is missing. The listing contains under 35,000 clones. Notes on this clone: Its antigen is undetermined.

The specimen was PBMCs. The sequence derives from a man younger than 40 in good health and CMV-seronegative. This sequence joins TRBV19 and TRBJ1-6; weak D call: TRBD1 (6 bases). In DNA, the CDR3 is TGTGCCAGTAGTATAAAGGGACATGTATATTCACCCCTCCACTTT. Its translation: CASSIKGHVYSPLHF.